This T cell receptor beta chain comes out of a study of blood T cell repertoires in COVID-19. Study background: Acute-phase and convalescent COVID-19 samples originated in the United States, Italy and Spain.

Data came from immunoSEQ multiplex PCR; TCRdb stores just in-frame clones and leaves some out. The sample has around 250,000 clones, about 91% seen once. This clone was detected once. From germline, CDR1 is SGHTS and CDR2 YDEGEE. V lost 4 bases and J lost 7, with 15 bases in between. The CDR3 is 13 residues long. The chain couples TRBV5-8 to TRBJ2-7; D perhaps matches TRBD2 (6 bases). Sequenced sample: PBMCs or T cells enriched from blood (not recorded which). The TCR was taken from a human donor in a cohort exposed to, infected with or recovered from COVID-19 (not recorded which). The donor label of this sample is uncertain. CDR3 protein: CASSPWSRGEQYF. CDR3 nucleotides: TGTGCCAGCAGCCCCTGGTCGCGGGGAGAGCAGTACTTC. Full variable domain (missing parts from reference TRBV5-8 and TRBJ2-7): EAGVTQSPTHLIKTRGQQATLRCSPISGHTSVYWYQQALGLGLQFLLWYDEGEERNRGNFPPRFSGRQFPNYSSELNVNALELEDSALYLCASSPWSRGEQYFGPGTRLTVT.